The clone carrying this TCR beta chain occurred once. Antigen specificity is unknown. V lost 6 bases, J lost 3 bases, and 11 bases lay in between. This CDR3 has 13 residues. The germline CDR1 and CDR2 sequences are SQVTM and ANQGSEA. This specimen belongs to a study of blood T cells in healthy people across ages. A second PCR of roughly 6 to 12 cycles used a sample-barcoded 5' primer and a J-beta primer mix. TCRdb analysed the 5' RACE reads with MiXCR anew, one entry per CDR3 protein. The table has 800,000 to 900,000 distinct CDR3 sequences, under 80% seen once. Study-level points and caveats: Investigators viewed diversity estimates from one million T cells as underestimates, the study reported.

V gene TRBV29-1 combines with J gene TRBJ1-4; D ambiguous. The clonotype comes from a man under 40 in good health. Sequencing used blood. The CDR3, as DNA: TGCAGCGTCCCGGCAGACTCTAATGAAAAACTGTTTTTT. It codes for CSVPADSNEKLFF.